This T cell receptor beta chain was observed in a study of breast tumors, draining lymph nodes, adjacent tissues. V was cut by 0 bases and J by 3 bases, with 8 bases left in between. Germline CDR1 and CDR2: PRHDT and FYEKMQ (reference sequence). The CDR3 sequence is 14 residues long. The lymph nodes were axillary draining lymph nodes from breast cancer patients. Comment on this clonotype: No antigen is known for it.

Findings and caveats of the study: Data fit most tumor T cells coming from lymph node, expanding in tumor. Tumor T cell lymph node origin was a supported hypothesis, not proven. Tumor repertoires ranked between lymph nodes and nontumor tissue in diversity, with V and J gene preferences.

One entry per CDR3 protein, called by TCRdb with MiXCR from the multiplex PCR reads. This sample has about 130,000 distinct CDR3 sequences, with 21% found just once. This chain links TRBV13 with TRBJ1-1; no clear D gene. The TCR sequence derives from a female donor with breast cancer. Some clones in this sample may be carry-over from other donors' samples. The specimen sequenced was axillary lymph node tissue. This CDR3 reads CASSLGGAYTEAFF. CDR3 sequence (DNA): TGTGCCAGCAGCTTAGGGGGCGCGTACACTGAAGCTTTCTTT.